The clone carrying this T cell receptor (beta chain) showed up just a few times. What it recognizes is unknown. Treatment of the sample: roughly 20 received Ad26.COV2.S at low or high dose, single or two shots; about 5 received placebo; per-sample allocation not given. The study sampled participants on day 63 after the first vaccine or placebo injection. The source of the sample is a study of Ad26.COV2.S vaccination and SARS-CoV-2 variants. Study-level points and caveats: Higher spike-specific TCR breadth was found in vaccine recipients than in placebo recipients.

Sequencing was performed with immunoSEQ multiplex PCR; in TCRdb, only in-frame clones are kept and a portion is missing. This table has some 520,000 clones, roughly 85% appearing once. Trimming took off 7 bases at V and 4 bases at J, with 14 bases between the two ends. The CDR3 is 15 amino acids. CDR1 MDHEN and CDR2 SYDVKM come from the germline V gene. The chain couples TRBV28 to TRBJ1-6, with TRBD1 as a possible D gene (6 bases). The sequence derives from a person between 18 and 65 years old who received the Ad26.COV2.S COVID-19 vaccine or a placebo. The material was peripheral blood, obtained in a trial of Ad26.COV2.S vaccine versus placebo. The CDR3 is CASTLPTGYNSPLHF. DNA of the CDR3: TGTGCCAGCACCCTCCCGACAGGTTATAATTCACCCCTCCACTTT.